Below, one TCR beta chain is given with its context. In the source study's methods: Scientists estimated how many nucleated cells there were by amplifying reference gene primers. Only in-frame clones appear in the TCRdb table, and some are missing; sequencing was by immunoSEQ multiplex PCR. That table is the source of V, J and clone size, and D and trimming were worked out from the DNA. The sample has 65,000 to 85,000 clones; around nine tenths are singletons. The entry originates in a study of blood T cell repertoires in COVID-19. The overall study: Material from acute and convalescent COVID-19 was sourced from the United States, Italy and Spain. T cells, B-cell-depleted T cells, or PBMCs supplied cDNA or gDNA.

The V segment lost 6 bases and the J segment 9 bases; nucleotides outside the gene matches: 10. The CDR3 has 15 residues. Germline assignment: CDR1 SNHLY and CDR2 FYNNEI. What was sequenced was peripheral blood. J is TRBJ1-6 and V is TRBV2; 8 positions agree with TRBD1. This TCR was sampled from a human donor in a cohort sampled during active COVID-19. The CDR3 nucleotides are TGTGCCAGCAGGGGGGGGACAGGAGTACTTTCACCCCTCCACTTT. Amino acid sequence: CASRGGTGVLSPLHF.